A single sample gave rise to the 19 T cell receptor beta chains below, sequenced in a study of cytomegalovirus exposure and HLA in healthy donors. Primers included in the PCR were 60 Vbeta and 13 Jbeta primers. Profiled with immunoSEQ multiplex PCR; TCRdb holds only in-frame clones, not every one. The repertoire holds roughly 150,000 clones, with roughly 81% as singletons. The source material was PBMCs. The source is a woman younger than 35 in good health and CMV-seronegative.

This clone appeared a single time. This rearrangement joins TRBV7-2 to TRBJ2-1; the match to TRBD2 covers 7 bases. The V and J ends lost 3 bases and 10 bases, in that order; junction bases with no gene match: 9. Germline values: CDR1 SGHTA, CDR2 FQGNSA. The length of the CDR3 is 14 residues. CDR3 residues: CASSFGGGSREQFF. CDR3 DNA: TGTGCCAGCAGCTTCGGCGGGGGTTCGCGGGAGCAGTTCTTC. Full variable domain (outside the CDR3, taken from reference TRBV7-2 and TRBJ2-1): GAGVSQSPSNKVTEKGKDVELRCDPISGHTALYWYRQSLGQGLEFLIYFQGNSAPDKSGLPSDRFSAERTGGSVSTLTIQRTQQEDSAVYLCASSFGGGSREQFFGPGTRLTVL.

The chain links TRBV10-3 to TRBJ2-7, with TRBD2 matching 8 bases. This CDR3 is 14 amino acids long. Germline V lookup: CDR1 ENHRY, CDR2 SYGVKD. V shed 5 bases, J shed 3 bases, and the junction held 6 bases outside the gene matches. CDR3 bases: TGTGCCATCAGTTCCGGGACTAGGGGCTACGAGCAGTACTTC. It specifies CAISSGTRGYEQYF.

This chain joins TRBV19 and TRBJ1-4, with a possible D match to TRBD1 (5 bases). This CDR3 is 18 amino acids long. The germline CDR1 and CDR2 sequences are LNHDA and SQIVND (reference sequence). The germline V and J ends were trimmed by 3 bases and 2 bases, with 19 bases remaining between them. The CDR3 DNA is TGTGCCAGTAGTATGGGCCCGGCAGGGCGGGGGACTAATGAAAAACTGTTTTTT. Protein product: CASSMGPAGRGTNEKLFF.

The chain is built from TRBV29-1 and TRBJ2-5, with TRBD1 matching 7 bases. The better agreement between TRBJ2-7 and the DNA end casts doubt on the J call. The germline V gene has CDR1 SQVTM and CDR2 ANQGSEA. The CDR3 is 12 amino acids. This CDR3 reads CSVEAGGYEQYF. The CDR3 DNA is TGCAGCGTGGAGGCAGGGGGCTACGAGCAGTACTTC.

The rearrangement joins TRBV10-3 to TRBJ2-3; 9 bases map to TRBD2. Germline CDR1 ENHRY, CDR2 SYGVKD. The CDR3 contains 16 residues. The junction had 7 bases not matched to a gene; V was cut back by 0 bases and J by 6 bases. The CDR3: CAISESVRGGADTQYF. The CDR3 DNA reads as TGTGCCATCAGTGAGTCGGTGCGGGGGGGCGCGGATACGCAGTATTTT.

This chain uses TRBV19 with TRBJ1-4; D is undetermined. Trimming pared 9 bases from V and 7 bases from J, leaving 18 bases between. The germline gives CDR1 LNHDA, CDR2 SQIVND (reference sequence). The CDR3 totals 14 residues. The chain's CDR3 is CASERASPGEKLFF. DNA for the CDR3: TGTGCCAGCGAGAGGGCCTCCCCGGGTGAAAAACTGTTTTTT.

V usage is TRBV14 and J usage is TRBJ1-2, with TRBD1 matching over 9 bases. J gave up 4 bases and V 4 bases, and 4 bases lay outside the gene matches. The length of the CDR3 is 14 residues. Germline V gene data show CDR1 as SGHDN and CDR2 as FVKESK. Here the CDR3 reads CASSRPGQGYGYTF. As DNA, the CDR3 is TGTGCCAGCAGCCGCCCGGGACAGGGCTATGGCTACACCTTC.

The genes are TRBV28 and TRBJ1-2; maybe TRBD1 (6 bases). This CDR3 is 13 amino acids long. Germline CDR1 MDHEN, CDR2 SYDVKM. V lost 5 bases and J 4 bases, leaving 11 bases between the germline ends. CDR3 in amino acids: CASSPQGFYGYTF. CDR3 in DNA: TGTGCCAGCAGTCCCCAGGGGTTCTATGGCTACACCTTC.

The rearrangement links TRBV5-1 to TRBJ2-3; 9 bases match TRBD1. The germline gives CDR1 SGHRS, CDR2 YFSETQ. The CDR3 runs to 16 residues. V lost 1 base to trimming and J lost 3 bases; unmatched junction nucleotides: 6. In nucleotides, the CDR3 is TGCGCCAGCAGCTTGATGGGACAGGGATGGACAGATACGCAGTATTTT. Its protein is CASSLMGQGWTDTQYF.

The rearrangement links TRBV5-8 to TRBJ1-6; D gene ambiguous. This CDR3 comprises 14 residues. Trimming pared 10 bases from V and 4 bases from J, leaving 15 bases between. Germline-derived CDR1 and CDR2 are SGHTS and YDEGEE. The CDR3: CAAEQREYNSPLHF. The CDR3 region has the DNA TGTGCCGCCGAACAGCGGGAGTATAATTCACCCCTCCACTTT. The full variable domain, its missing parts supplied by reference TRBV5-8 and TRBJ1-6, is EAGVTQSPTHLIKTRGQQATLRCSPISGHTSVYWYQQALGLGLQFLLWYDEGEERNRGNFPPRFSGRQFPNYSSELNVNALELEDSALYLCAAEQREYNSPLHFGNGTRLTVT.

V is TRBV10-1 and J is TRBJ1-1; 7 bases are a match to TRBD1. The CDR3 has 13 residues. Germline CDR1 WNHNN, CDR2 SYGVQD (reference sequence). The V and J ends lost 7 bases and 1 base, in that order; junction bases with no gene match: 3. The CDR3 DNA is TGCGCCAGCACCAGACAGGGGAACACTGAAGCTTTCTTT. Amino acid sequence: CASTRQGNTEAFF.

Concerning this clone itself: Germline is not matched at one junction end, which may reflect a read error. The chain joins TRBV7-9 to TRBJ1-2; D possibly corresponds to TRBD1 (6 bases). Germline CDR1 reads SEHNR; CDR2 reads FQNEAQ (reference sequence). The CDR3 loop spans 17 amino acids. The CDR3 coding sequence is TGTTCCAGCAGCTTAGGTGGGGGCCTGGCTTCTCAGTCTGGCTACACCTTC. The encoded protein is CSSSLGGGLASQSGYTF.

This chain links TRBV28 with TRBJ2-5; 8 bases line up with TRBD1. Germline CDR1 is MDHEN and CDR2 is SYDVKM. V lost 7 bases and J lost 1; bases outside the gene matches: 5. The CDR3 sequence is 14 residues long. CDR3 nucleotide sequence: TGTGCCAGCAACGACAGGGGTACCCAAGAGACCCAGTACTTC. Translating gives CASNDRGTQETQYF.

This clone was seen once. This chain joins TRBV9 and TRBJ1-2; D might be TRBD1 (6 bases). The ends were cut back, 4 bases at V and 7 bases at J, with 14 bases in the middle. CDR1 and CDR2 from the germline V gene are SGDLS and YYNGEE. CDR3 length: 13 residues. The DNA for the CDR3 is TGTGCCAGCAGCTTCTCAGGGGTGGGTGGCTACACCTTC. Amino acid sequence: CASSFSGVGGYTF.

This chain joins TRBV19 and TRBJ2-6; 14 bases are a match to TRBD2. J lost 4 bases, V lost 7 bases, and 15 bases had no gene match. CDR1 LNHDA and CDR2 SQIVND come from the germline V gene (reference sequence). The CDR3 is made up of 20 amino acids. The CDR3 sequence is CASMPAPGTSGRTGANVLTF. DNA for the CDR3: TGTGCCAGTATGCCAGCTCCCGGGACTAGCGGGAGAACCGGGGCCAACGTCCTGACTTTC.

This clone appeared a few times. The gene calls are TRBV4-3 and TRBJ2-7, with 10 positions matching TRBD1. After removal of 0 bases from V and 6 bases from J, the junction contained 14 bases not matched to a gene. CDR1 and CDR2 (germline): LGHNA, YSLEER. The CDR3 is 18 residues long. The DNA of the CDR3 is TGCGCCAGCAGCCAAGATCCCGGGTGGTCGGGACAGGGGACCGAGCAGTACTTC. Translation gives CASSQDPGWSGQGTEQYF.

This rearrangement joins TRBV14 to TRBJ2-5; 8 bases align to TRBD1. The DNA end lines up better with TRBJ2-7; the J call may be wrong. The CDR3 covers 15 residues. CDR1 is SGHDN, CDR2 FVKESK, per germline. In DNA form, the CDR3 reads TGTGCCAGCAGCCAAGATGCGACAGGGGTTCACGAGCAGTACTTC. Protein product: CASSQDATGVHEQYF.

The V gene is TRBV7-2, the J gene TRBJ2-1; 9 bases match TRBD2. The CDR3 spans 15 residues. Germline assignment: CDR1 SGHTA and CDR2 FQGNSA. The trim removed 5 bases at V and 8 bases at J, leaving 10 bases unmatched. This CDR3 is CASSPKVAGDHEQFF. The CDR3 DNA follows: TGTGCCAGCAGCCCCAAGGTAGCGGGGGATCATGAGCAGTTCTTC.

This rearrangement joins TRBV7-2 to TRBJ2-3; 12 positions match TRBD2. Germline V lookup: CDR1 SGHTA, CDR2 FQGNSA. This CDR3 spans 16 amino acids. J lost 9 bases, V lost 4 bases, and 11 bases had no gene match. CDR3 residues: CASSSSSGRALSTQYF. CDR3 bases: TGTGCCAGCAGCTCATCTAGCGGGAGGGCCCTTTCCACGCAGTATTTT.